The 17 T cell receptor beta chains below were found in one sample sequenced in a study of blood T cell repertoires in COVID-19. The table came from immunoSEQ multiplex PCR; TCRdb's copy has only in-frame clones and leaves some out. The sample has roughly 69,000 clones, around 84% seen once. Material for sequencing was peripheral blood. All receptors derive from a human donor in a cohort sampled during active COVID-19.

The rearrangement links TRBV24-1 to TRBJ1-5; D remains unclear. Germline CDR1 and CDR2: KGHDR and SFDVKD. The CDR3 consists of 14 residues. Trimming cost V 3 bases and J 7 bases, with 12 bases left between them. In DNA form, the CDR3 reads TGTGCCACCAGTGATAATCAGGTTGGGCAGCCCCAGCATTTT. Amino acids: CATSDNQVGQPQHF.

The chain links TRBV5-1 to TRBJ2-7; the match to TRBD2 covers 7 bases. Unmatched junction bases numbered 6, after V lost 0 bases and J lost 6 bases. The CDR3 runs 14 residues. Germline V gene data show CDR1 as SGHRS and CDR2 as YFSETQ. CDR3 protein: CASSLVLAGGEQYF. The CDR3 coding sequence is TGCGCCAGCAGCTTGGTGTTAGCGGGTGGCGAGCAGTACTTC. Looking up the rest from reference TRBV5-1 and TRBJ2-7 gives the full variable domain: KAGVTQTPRYLIKTRGQQVTLSCSPISGHRSVSWYQQTPGQGLQFLFEYFSETQRNKGNFPGRFSGRQFSNSRSEMNVSTLELGDSALYLCASSLVLAGGEQYFGPGTRLTVT.

The gene calls are TRBV14 and TRBJ2-5; 8 bases agree with TRBD2. CDR1 and CDR2 from the germline V gene are SGHDN and FVKESK. The V gene end was trimmed by 4 bases and the J gene end by 5 bases; junction bases not matched to a gene: 6. The CDR3 is 14 residues long. As DNA, the CDR3 is TGTGCCAGCAGCCCAGAGCGACTAGCGGAGACCCAGTACTTC. It encodes CASSPERLAETQYF.

J is TRBJ1-3 and V is TRBV9, with D possibly TRBD1 on 6 matching bases. V was shortened by 4 bases and J by 0 bases, with 20 bases between the two germline ends. This CDR3 is 18 amino acids long. CDR1 is SGDLS and CDR2 is YYNGEE in the germline V gene. The CDR3 protein is CASSSPRDTRFSGNTIYF. The CDR3 DNA reads TGTGCCAGCAGCTCTCCAAGGGACACCAGATTCTCTGGAAACACCATATATTTT.

CDR3 DNA sequence: TGTGCCAGCAGTCATAAGGAGGGAAACACCATATATTTT. Its translation is CASSHKEGNTIYF. The chain employs TRBV6-5 and TRBJ1-3; D remains ambiguous. Germline CDR1 and CDR2: MNHEY and SVGAGI. V was cut by 5 bases and J by 4 bases, with 9 bases left in between. This CDR3 has 13 amino acids.

This chain connects TRBV6-5 to TRBJ1-2, with 8 bases that match TRBD1. V lost 4 bases and J lost 8; bases outside the gene matches: 9. CDR1 and CDR2 (germline): MNHEY, SVGAGI. The length of the CDR3 is 14 residues. CDR3 protein: CASSLTGVSQGYTF. The CDR3 DNA is TGTGCCAGCAGTTTGACAGGGGTCTCTCAAGGCTACACCTTC.

The rearrangement joins TRBV19 to TRBJ2-2, with 7 nucleotides matching TRBD1. This CDR3 has 12 residues. CDR1 LNHDA and CDR2 SQIVND come from the germline V gene (reference sequence). The V gene end was trimmed by 8 bases and the J gene end by 7 bases; junction bases not matched to a gene: 4. The CDR3 DNA follows: TGTGCCAGTCGGGCAGGGGGCGGGGAGCTGTTTTTT. Protein product: CASRAGGGELFF. Looking up the rest from reference TRBV19 and TRBJ2-2 gives the full variable domain: DGGITQSPKYLFRKEGQNVTLSCEQNLNHDAMYWYRQDPGQGLRLIYYSQIVNDFQKGDIAEGYSVSREKKESFPLTVTSAQKNPTAFYLCASRAGGGELFFGEGSRLTVL.

This CDR3 reads CASSFSTGADTEAFF. The CDR3 nucleotides are TGTGCCAGCAGCTTTTCCACAGGGGCGGACACTGAAGCTTTCTTT. The chain links TRBV6-5 to TRBJ1-1; TRBD1 agrees at 7 bases. The J segment lost 3 bases and the V segment lost 6 bases, leaving 10 bases of the junction unmatched. CDR3 length equals 15 residues. Looked up from germline, CDR1 is MNHEY and CDR2 is SVGAGI.

The chain is built from TRBV5-6 and TRBJ2-7; D is possibly TRBD2 (6 bases). Per the germline V gene, CDR1 is SGHDT and CDR2 is YYEEEE. CDR3 length: 15 amino acids. Trimming took off 1 base at V and 4 bases at J, with 15 bases between the two ends. CDR3: CASSLFPGEQYEQYF. For the CDR3, the DNA is TGTGCCAGCAGCTTGTTTCCGGGAGAACAATACGAGCAGTACTTC.

This clone has just one count. This sequence joins TRBV24-1 and TRBJ2-3; unclear D gene. Germline assignment: CDR1 KGHDR and CDR2 SFDVKD. The CDR3 spans 16 residues. V was shortened by 10 bases and J by 0 bases, with 19 bases between the two germline ends. The CDR3, as DNA: TGTGCCACATCGCCCTCCCCCGGGTCTAGCACAGATACGCAGTATTTT. This gives the protein CATSPSPGSSTDTQYF.

The V gene is TRBV30, the J gene TRBJ2-7; no definite D call. CDR3 length: 11 residues. Germline-derived CDR1 and CDR2 are GTSNPN and SVGIG (reference sequence). With 3 bases removed from V and 5 bases from J, the gap between germline ends came to 8 bases. CDR3 sequence reads: CAWSHRNEQYF. The DNA of the CDR3 is TGTGCCTGGAGCCACAGAAACGAGCAGTACTTC.

The chain employs TRBV7-2 and TRBJ2-3, with 7 bases matching TRBD1. The CDR3 has 13 residues. Germline CDR1 reads SGHTA; CDR2 reads FQGNSA. The trim removed 5 bases at V and 4 bases at J, leaving 3 bases unmatched. As DNA, the CDR3 is TGTGCCAGCAGCCGAGGGGGCGCAGATACGCAGTATTTT. Translating gives CASSRGGADTQYF.

This clone has just one count. The DNA for the CDR3 is TGTGCCAGCAGACAGGGCGGCTCCTACGAGCAGTACTTC. Its translation is CASRQGGSYEQYF. The J gene is TRBJ2-7, the V gene TRBV7-2, with D perhaps matching TRBD1 (6 bases). V lost 6 bases and J lost 0, with 9 bases in between. The CDR3 extends over 13 amino acids. Germline loops: CDR1 SGHTA, CDR2 FQGNSA.

This rearrangement joins TRBV2 to TRBJ2-7; the match to TRBD1 covers 7 bases. J lost 1 base, V lost 7 bases, and 7 bases had no gene match. Germline CDR1 reads SNHLY; CDR2 reads FYNNEI. There are 14 residues in the CDR3. The CDR3 protein is CASTTQGISYEQYF. The CDR3 DNA reads TGTGCCAGCACTACACAGGGGATTTCCTACGAGCAGTACTTC.

The genes are TRBV28 and TRBJ1-2, with 7 bases matching TRBD1. Losses at the gene ends were 7 bases for V and 5 bases for J; bases not matched to a gene: 7. The germline CDR1 and CDR2 sequences are MDHEN and SYDVKM. This CDR3 has 13 residues. The chain's CDR3 is CASTMGQRYGYTF. CDR3 bases: TGTGCCAGCACCATGGGACAGCGGTATGGCTACACCTTC.

V and J are TRBV30 and TRBJ1-1; unclear D gene. The CDR3 has 12 amino acids. The ends were cut back, 4 bases at V and 1 base at J, with 7 bases in the middle. Germline-derived CDR1 and CDR2 are GTSNPN and SVGIG (reference sequence). The CDR3 protein is CAWTPGNTEAFF. CDR3 sequence (DNA): TGTGCCTGGACCCCAGGGAACACTGAAGCTTTCTTT.

The rearrangement links TRBV10-1 to TRBJ1-1; perhaps TRBD1 as D (5 bases). With 3 bases removed from V and 8 bases from J, the gap between germline ends came to 10 bases. The length of the CDR3 is 12 residues. The germline V gene encodes CDR1 WNHNN and CDR2 SYGVQD (reference sequence). The CDR3 reads CASSEVGEEAFF. CDR3 DNA: TGCGCCAGCAGTGAAGTAGGGGAAGAAGCTTTCTTT.